The present T cell receptor beta chain was sequenced within a study of T-cell memory formation after mild COVID-19. Whole-study context: Among the donors, TCR clusters were largely specific to each donor.

This clonotype counts as medium-sized. Each CDR3 protein is one row after TCRdb ran MiXCR on the 5' RACE reads. The sample carries fewer than 30,000 distinct CDR3 sequences, approximately 12% recorded once. In germline, CDR1 is SGHRS, CDR2 YFSETQ. V shed 4 bases and J 10 bases; nucleotides not matched to a gene: 8. This CDR3 has 13 amino acids. The receptor was derived from an adult woman who had mild COVID-19 (a few samples of this study predate the infection). Cell type and time point are not known. The chain uses TRBV5-1 and TRBJ2-1; TRBD2 agrees at 7 bases. The sample consisted of PBMCs or a T cell subset sorted from them (not recorded which). CDR3 in amino acids: CASSPGLVEEQFF. CDR3 in DNA: TGCGCCAGCAGCCCTGGACTAGTCGAGGAGCAGTTCTTC.